The next 22 T cell receptor beta chains were all read from a single sample in a study of cytomegalovirus exposure and HLA in healthy donors. A multiplex PCR was run with 60 Vbeta primers and 13 Jbeta primers. Assay: immunoSEQ multiplex PCR; the TCRdb copy retains only in-frame clones and omits some. The repertoire table contains over 40,000 clones. Sequencing was carried out using PBMCs. These receptors all come from a woman in her thirties or forties in good health and CMV-seronegative.

The chain links TRBV29-1 to TRBJ1-2, with 12 bases identical to TRBD1. Germline V gene sequence: CDR1 SQVTM, CDR2 ANQGSEA. This CDR3 spans 16 amino acids. V gave up 8 bases and J gave up 4 bases; unmatched junction bases: 14. The CDR3 reads CSTEAGQGASVYGYTF. DNA for the CDR3: TGCAGCACCGAAGCGGGACAGGGGGCGTCCGTCTATGGCTACACCTTC.

The chain has TRBV5-1 and TRBJ2-1; D gene uncertain. The CDR3 loop spans 14 amino acids. In germline, CDR1 is SGHRS, CDR2 YFSETQ. The V end was cut by 4 bases, the J end by 5 bases, with 13 bases between. CDR3: CASSGGQSHNEQFF. The CDR3 DNA reads TGCGCCAGCAGCGGCGGTCAATCCCACAATGAGCAGTTCTTC.

CDR3 bases: TGTGCCAGCTTCGACAGGTGGGATCAGCCCCAGCATTTT. Protein product: CASFDRWDQPQHF. The chain has TRBV6-5 and TRBJ1-5; D may be TRBD1 (6 bases). Germline loops: CDR1 MNHEY, CDR2 SVGAGI. The CDR3 has 13 residues. V lost 8 bases, J lost 5 bases, and 13 bases lay in between.

The chain links TRBV13 to TRBJ2-7, with 10 bases matching TRBD2. Germline V gene sequence: CDR1 PRHDT, CDR2 FYEKMQ (reference sequence). CDR3 length equals 18 residues. J lost 2 bases, V lost 5 bases, and 15 bases had no gene match. DNA of the CDR3: TGTGCCAGCAGCCAAACCCGCGCTAGCGGGGGTTTCCCCTACGAGCAGTACTTC. It translates to CASSQTRASGGFPYEQYF.

This rearrangement joins TRBV18 to TRBJ2-7; 7 bases line up with TRBD2. The CDR3 has 14 residues. V trimming: 0 bases; J trimming: 5 bases; junction bases outside the gene matches: 4. Per germline, CDR1 KGHSH and CDR2 LQKENI. The CDR3 nucleotides are TGTGCCAGCTCACCACCAGGGACTACCGACGAGCAGTACTTC. This gives the protein CASSPPGTTDEQYF. Full variable domain (missing parts from reference TRBV18 and TRBJ2-7): NAGVMQNPRHLVRRRGQEARLRCSPMKGHSHVYWYRQLPEEGLKFMVYLQKENIIDESGMPKERFSAEFPKEGPSILRIQQVVRGDSAAYFCASSPPGTTDEQYFGPGTRLTVT.

The chain recombines TRBV30 with TRBJ1-1; possibly TRBD1 for D (6 bases). Germline CDR1 is GTSNPN and CDR2 is SVGIG (reference sequence). V shed 4 bases and J shed 3 bases, with 18 bases lying between them. This CDR3 is 15 amino acids long. CDR3 coding DNA: TGTGCCTGGACCAAACCGACAGGAATATACACTGAAGCTTTCTTT. This translates into CAWTKPTGIYTEAFF.

This chain links TRBV4-2 with TRBJ2-1, with a tentative D call TRBD2 (6 bases). The CDR3 sequence is 15 residues long. The germline V gene encodes CDR1 LGHNA and CDR2 YNFKEQ. V gave up 0 bases and J gave up 5 bases, with 11 bases separating them. This CDR3 reads CASSQEAGSDNEQFF. DNA of the CDR3: TGTGCCAGCAGCCAAGAGGCGGGATCCGACAATGAGCAGTTCTTC.

V gene TRBV10-3 combines with J gene TRBJ2-3, with TRBD1 as a possible D gene (6 bases). This CDR3 has 14 amino acids. The germline V gene has CDR1 ENHRY and CDR2 SYGVKD. V shed 3 bases and J shed 11 bases, with 18 bases lying between them. The CDR3 reads CAISDGVQGDRQYF. The CDR3 DNA reads TGTGCCATCAGTGACGGTGTACAGGGTGATCGGCAGTATTTT.

The V call is TRBV5-1, the J call TRBJ1-4, with 9 bases identical to TRBD1. This CDR3 spans 16 amino acids. Looked up from germline, CDR1 is SGHRS and CDR2 is YFSETQ. With V trimmed by 5 bases and J by 7 bases, 12 bases remained unmatched. The CDR3 loop is CASSRNTGGGPEKLFF. For the CDR3, the DNA is TGCGCCAGCAGTCGAAACACAGGGGGCGGCCCTGAAAAACTGTTTTTT. The variable domain in full, completed from reference TRBV5-1 and TRBJ1-4, reads KAGVTQTPRYLIKTRGQQVTLSCSPISGHRSVSWYQQTPGQGLQFLFEYFSETQRNKGNFPGRFSGRQFSNSRSEMNVSTLELGDSALYLCASSRNTGGGPEKLFFGSGTQLSVL.

The genes are TRBV10-3 and TRBJ1-1; 9 bases match TRBD1. V was clipped by 6 bases and J by 1 base; unmatched bases: 6. The CDR3 totals 15 residues. Germline V gene lookup returns CDR1 ENHRY and CDR2 SYGVKD. CDR3 nucleotides: TGTGCCATCAGCCCCGGACAGGGGACGAACACTGAAGCTTTCTTT. Amino acids: CAISPGQGTNTEAFF.

The V and J genes are TRBV18 and TRBJ2-5; TRBD2 might be the D (7 bases). The J call is doubtful: the DNA matches TRBJ2-7 better. Per germline, CDR1 KGHSH and CDR2 LQKENI. This CDR3 comprises 14 residues. The CDR3 DNA reads TGTGCCAGCTCACCCGGGGGGCGCGCCTACGAGCAGTACTTC. Its protein product is CASSPGGRAYEQYF.

The chain employs TRBV5-1 and TRBJ2-7, with 7 bases lining up with TRBD2. Trimming took 1 base from V and 4 from J; bases not matched to a gene: 11. CDR3 length equals 16 residues. CDR1 is SGHRS, CDR2 YFSETQ, per germline. The CDR3, as DNA: TGCGCCAGCAGCTTGCGTGGCGGGAGTATGGGGTACGAGCAGTACTTC. This encodes CASSLRGGSMGYEQYF.

This chain connects TRBV5-1 to TRBJ2-2; weak D call: TRBD2 (6 bases). With 6 bases removed from V and 2 bases from J, the gap between germline ends came to 11 bases. The CDR3 consists of 14 residues. Germline loops: CDR1 SGHRS, CDR2 YFSETQ. CDR3 sequence reads: CASNAGPNTGELFF. For the CDR3, the DNA is TGCGCCAGCAATGCGGGGCCTAACACCGGGGAGCTGTTTTTT.

The chain carries TRBV9 and TRBJ2-1; maybe TRBD2 (5 bases). Germline lookup yields CDR1 SGDLS and CDR2 YYNGEE. V dropped 3 bases and J dropped 4 bases, with 14 bases sitting between them. The CDR3 contains 15 residues. CDR3 sequence: CASSATTTSYNEQFF. The DNA for the CDR3 is TGTGCCAGCAGCGCCACCACCACTAGTTACAATGAGCAGTTCTTC.

In regard to this clone: Other DNA sequences of this sample code for an identical CDR3. The chain uses TRBV6-6 and TRBJ2-5; the D gene is possibly TRBD2 (6 bases). The V gene lost 2 bases and the J gene lost 2 bases, with 9 bases spanning the gap. From germline, CDR1 is MNHNY and CDR2 SVGAGI (reference sequence). CDR3 length: 14 amino acids. The CDR3 reads CASSYGGVQETQYF. CDR3 coding DNA: TGTGCCAGCAGTTACGGCGGGGTGCAAGAGACCCAGTACTTC.

This chain joins TRBV5-1 and TRBJ2-4; TRBD1 might be the D (8 bases). Germline CDR1 is SGHRS and CDR2 is YFSETQ. V was pared by 2 bases and J by 8 bases, with 14 bases between. This CDR3 comprises 14 residues. CDR3 nucleotides: TGCGCCAGCAGCTTCCGACAGGGGAGGGACATTCAGTACTTC. Its translation: CASSFRQGRDIQYF.

The V gene is TRBV19, the J gene TRBJ1-5; 7 bases align to TRBD1. CDR3 length: 16 amino acids. Losses at the gene ends were 5 bases for V and 2 bases for J; bases not matched to a gene: 9. Germline CDR1 is LNHDA and CDR2 is SQIVND (reference sequence). This CDR3 is CASSPPEGGGNQPQHF. As DNA, the CDR3 is TGTGCCAGTAGTCCCCCGGAAGGGGGCGGCAATCAGCCCCAGCATTTT.

The rearrangement links TRBV18 to TRBJ1-1, with D possibly being TRBD1 (6 bases). The CDR3 contains 17 residues. The V and J ends lost 3 bases and 5 bases respectively, with 22 bases between them. CDR1 is KGHSH and CDR2 is LQKENI in the germline V gene. Here the CDR3 reads CASSPSDRGHKGTEAFF. CDR3 DNA sequence: TGTGCCAGCTCACCCTCCGATAGGGGACATAAGGGAACTGAAGCTTTCTTT.

This chain links TRBV6-5 with TRBJ2-7; TRBD1 agrees at 8 bases. V shed 6 bases and J 3 bases; nucleotides not matched to a gene: 10. Looked up from germline, CDR1 is MNHEY and CDR2 is SVGAGI. The CDR3 has 15 residues. The CDR3 is CASRSAGQGGYEQYF. The CDR3 region has the DNA TGTGCCAGCAGGAGCGCCGGACAGGGAGGCTACGAGCAGTACTTC.

V gene TRBV15 combines with J gene TRBJ2-5, with a possible D match to TRBD2 (7 bases). The ends were cut back, 2 bases at V and 4 bases at J, with 17 bases in the middle. There are 16 residues in the CDR3. Germline V lookup: CDR1 LNHNV, CDR2 YYDKDF (reference sequence). The CDR3 here is CATSRNRASGGETQYF. The CDR3 nucleotides are TGTGCCACCAGCAGAAACAGGGCCTCGGGGGGAGAGACCCAGTACTTC. The full variable domain, with the rest looked up from reference TRBV15 and TRBJ2-5, is DAMVIQNPRYQVTQFGKPVTLSCSQTLNHNVMYWYQQKSSQAPKLLFHYYDKDFNNEADTPDNFQSRRPNTSFCFLDIRSPGLGDTAMYLCATSRNRASGGETQYFGPGTRLLVL.

The chain employs TRBV10-3 and TRBJ2-7; 7 bases are shared with TRBD1. The V segment lost 4 bases and the J segment 0 bases; nucleotides outside the gene matches: 3. This CDR3 has 14 amino acids. Germline loops: CDR1 ENHRY, CDR2 SYGVKD. The CDR3, as DNA: TGTGCCATCAGTGCCGGGACAGCCTCCTACGAGCAGTACTTC. It encodes CAISAGTASYEQYF.

The V and J genes are TRBV11-3 and TRBJ2-1; D perhaps matches TRBD2 (5 bases). Germline lookup yields CDR1 SGHNT and CDR2 YENEEA. The CDR3 spans 16 residues. Trimming shortened V by 8 bases and J by 1 base, and 18 bases separated the two germline ends. The CDR3 spells CASAAKRVVSYNEQFF. Here the CDR3 DNA reads TGTGCCAGCGCCGCGAAGAGGGTTGTATCCTACAATGAGCAGTTCTTC.